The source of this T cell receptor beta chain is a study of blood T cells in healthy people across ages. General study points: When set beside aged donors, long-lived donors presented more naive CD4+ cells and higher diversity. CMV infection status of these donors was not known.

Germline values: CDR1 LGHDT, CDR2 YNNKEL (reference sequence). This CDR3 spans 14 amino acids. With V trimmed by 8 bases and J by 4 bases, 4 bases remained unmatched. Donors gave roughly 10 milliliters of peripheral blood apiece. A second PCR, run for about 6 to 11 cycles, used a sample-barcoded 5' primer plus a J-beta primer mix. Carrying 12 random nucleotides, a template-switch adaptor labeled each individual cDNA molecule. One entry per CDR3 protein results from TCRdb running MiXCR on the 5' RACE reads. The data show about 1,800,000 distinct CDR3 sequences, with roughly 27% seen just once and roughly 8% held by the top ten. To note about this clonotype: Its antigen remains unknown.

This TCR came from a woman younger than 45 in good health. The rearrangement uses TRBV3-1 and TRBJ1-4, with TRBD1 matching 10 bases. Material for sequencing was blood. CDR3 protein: CASGDRGNNEKLFF. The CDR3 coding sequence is TGTGCCAGCGGGGACAGGGGAAATAATGAAAAACTGTTTTTT.